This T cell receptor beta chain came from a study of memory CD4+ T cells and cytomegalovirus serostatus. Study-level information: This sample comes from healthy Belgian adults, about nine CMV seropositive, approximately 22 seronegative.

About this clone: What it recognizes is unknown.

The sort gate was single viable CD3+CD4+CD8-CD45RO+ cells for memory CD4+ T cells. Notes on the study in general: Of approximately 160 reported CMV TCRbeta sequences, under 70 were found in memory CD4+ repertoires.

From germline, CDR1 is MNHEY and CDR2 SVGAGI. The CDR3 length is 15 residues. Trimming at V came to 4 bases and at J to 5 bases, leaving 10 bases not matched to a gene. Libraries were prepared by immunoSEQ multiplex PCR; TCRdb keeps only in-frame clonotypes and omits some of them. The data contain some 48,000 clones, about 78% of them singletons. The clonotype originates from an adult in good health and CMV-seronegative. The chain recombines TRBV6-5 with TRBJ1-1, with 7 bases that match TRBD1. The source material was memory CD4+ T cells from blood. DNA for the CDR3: TGTGCCAGCAGTTCCCGGGTCAGGGGGGGTACTGAAGCTTTCTTT. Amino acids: CASSSRVRGGTEAFF.